This T cell receptor (beta chain) emerged from a study of PD-1 blockade in classical Hodgkin lymphoma. Study-level findings and limits: Complete responders showed a baseline diversity that resembled the diversity of newly diagnosed patients.

Produced via immunoSEQ multiplex PCR; TCRdb's table is partial and in-frame only. The sample consists of about 150,000 clones, about 81% of them appearing once. About this clone itself: The target antigen is unknown.

Trimming took 3 bases from V and 2 from J, leaving 3 bases between them. The germline V gene has CDR1 SGHTA and CDR2 FQGTGA. This CDR3 comprises 12 residues. Patients all relapsed after autologous stem cell transplantation, and there was variation in brentuximab vedotin exposure. This rearrangement joins TRBV7-3 to TRBJ2-3; D gene uncertain. Sequenced material: peripheral blood mononuclear cells (PBMCs), taken before the second cycle of nivolumab. This clonotype was sampled from a human donor with classical Hodgkin lymphoma. The CDR3 coding sequence is TGTGCCAGCAGCTTCAACACAGATACGCAGTATTTT. This gives the protein CASSFNTDTQYF.